This TCR beta chain was recovered during a study of regulatory T cells in long-lasting Graves disease. Noted time point: newly diagnosed GD, antithyroid drugs for less than 3 months. PBMCs provided the RNA from which the TCR library was made. V was cut by 7 bases and J by 1 base, with 20 bases left in between. The CDR3 is 17 amino acids. Per the germline V gene, CDR1 is WSHSY and CDR2 is SAAADI. Combining iRepertoire HTBI primers with Arm-PCR of CDR3 regions, the authors built TCR beta libraries. One entry per CDR3 protein, called by TCRdb with MiXCR from the multiplex PCR reads. The top ten clones hold roughly a tenth of a sample with 540,000 or so distinct CDR3 sequences, about 14% of them seen once. Points from the study as a whole: The study found persistent patients shared more public clonotypes (roughly 2,800) than new patients (roughly 880). Newly diagnosed disease favored TRBV20-1 and TRBJ2-1 over persistent disease.

This clonotype was counted at least ten times. The antigen is undetermined. Separately, the same data were catalogued under a study of T cells in Graves' hyperthyroidism and ophthalmopathy. That study reports: RT-PCR in the first round (using the HTBI primer set) targeted the TCR CDR3.

The V and J genes are TRBV10-2 and TRBJ2-1; no reliable D call. The sequencing used peripheral blood mononuclear cells (PBMCs), collected at new diagnosis, from a patient treated with antithyroid drugs. This clonotype was sampled from a man aged 30 to 45 with Graves disease. This CDR3 reads CASTPNSGSLSYNEQFF. In DNA form, the CDR3 reads TGCGCCAGCACCCCTAACTCTGGGTCCCTATCCTACAATGAGCAGTTCTTC.